This T cell receptor (beta chain) was observed in a study of T cell responses to AZD1222 COVID-19 vaccine. Profiled with immunoSEQ multiplex PCR; TCRdb holds only in-frame clones, not every one. The sample has 130,000 or so clones; more than 85% are singletons. With regard to this clone: Its antigen is undetermined.

Overall study findings and caveats: Rises in breadth and depth of Spike-specific TCRs came after two AZD1222 doses. In a largely white British group with more females than males, clonal diversity was possibly underestimated.

The sequence came from an adult in good health. This specimen was peripheral blood, taken on day 0 of MenACWY control vaccination.

CDR3 loop: CASRDPRGYTF. The DNA for the CDR3 is TGTGCCAGCAGGGACCCTCGTGGCTACACCTTC. V usage is TRBV28 and J usage is TRBJ1-2; D is unresolved. The CDR3 covers 11 residues. The germline V and J ends were trimmed by 6 bases and 7 bases, with 9 bases remaining between them. Germline V gives CDR1 MDHEN, CDR2 SYDVKM.